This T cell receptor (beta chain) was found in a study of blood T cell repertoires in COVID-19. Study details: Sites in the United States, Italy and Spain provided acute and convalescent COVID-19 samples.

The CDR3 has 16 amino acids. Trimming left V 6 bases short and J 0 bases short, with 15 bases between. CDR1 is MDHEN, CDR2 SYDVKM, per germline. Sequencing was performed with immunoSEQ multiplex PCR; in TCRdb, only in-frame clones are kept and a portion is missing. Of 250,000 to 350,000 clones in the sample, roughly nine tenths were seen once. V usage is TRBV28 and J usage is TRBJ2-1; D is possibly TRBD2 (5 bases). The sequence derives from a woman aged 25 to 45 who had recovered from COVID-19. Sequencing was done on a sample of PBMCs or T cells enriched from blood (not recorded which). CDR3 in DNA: TGTGCCAGCAGCCCTCGTTATACTAGCTCCTACAATGAGCAGTTCTTC. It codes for CASSPRYTSSYNEQFF. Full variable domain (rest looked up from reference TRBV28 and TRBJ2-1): DVKVTQSSRYLVKRTGEKVFLECVQDMDHENMFWYRQDPGLGLRLIYFSYDVKMKEKGDIPEGYSVSREKKERFSLILESASTNQTSMYLCASSPRYTSSYNEQFFGPGTRLTVL.